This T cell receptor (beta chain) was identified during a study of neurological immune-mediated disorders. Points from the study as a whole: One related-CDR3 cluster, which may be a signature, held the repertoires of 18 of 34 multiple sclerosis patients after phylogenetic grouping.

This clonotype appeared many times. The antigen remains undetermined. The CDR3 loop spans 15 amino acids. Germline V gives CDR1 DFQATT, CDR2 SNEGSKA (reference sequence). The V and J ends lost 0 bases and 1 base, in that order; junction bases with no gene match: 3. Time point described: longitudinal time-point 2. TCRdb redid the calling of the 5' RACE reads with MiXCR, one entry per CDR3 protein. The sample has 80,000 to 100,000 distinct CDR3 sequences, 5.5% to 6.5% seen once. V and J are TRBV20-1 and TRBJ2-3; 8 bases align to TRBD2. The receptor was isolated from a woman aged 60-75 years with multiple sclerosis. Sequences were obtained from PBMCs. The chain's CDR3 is CSARESGGRTDTQYF. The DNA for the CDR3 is TGCAGTGCTAGAGAGAGCGGGGGCCGCACAGATACGCAGTATTTT.